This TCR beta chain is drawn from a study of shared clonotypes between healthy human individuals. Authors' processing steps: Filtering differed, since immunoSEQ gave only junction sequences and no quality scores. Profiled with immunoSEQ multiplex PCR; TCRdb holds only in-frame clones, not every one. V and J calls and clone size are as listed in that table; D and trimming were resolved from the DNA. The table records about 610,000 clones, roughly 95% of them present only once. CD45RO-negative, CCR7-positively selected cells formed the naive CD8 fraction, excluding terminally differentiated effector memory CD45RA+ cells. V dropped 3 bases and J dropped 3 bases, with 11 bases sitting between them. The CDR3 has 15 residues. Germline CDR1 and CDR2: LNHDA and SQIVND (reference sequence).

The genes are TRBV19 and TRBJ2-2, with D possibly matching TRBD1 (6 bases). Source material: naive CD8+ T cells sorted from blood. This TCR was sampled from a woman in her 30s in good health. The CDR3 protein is CASSMRGSYTGELFF. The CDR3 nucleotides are TGTGCCAGTAGTATGAGGGGGAGCTACACCGGGGAGCTGTTTTTT.